The T cell receptor (beta chain) under discussion was sequenced for a study of cytomegalovirus exposure and HLA in healthy donors. General study results and limits: TCR sequences were mostly rare, though some public TCRs occurred in many donors.

As regards this clone: What it binds is unknown.

PCR used 60 Vbeta primers and 13 Jbeta primers. Per the original data handling: The authors later counted 65 million to 90 million unique TCR beta chains, some 11 million of them shared. Only in-frame clones appear in the TCRdb table, and some are missing; sequencing was by immunoSEQ multiplex PCR. That table gives V, J and clone size, and the DNA gave D and trimming. The sample holds fewer than 200,000 clones, about three quarters seen once. CDR3 length: 12 residues. V was pared by 2 bases and J by 8 bases, with 7 bases between. Germline V gene sequence: CDR1 LGHNT, CDR2 FRNRAP. The chain uses TRBV12-5 and TRBJ1-5, with D uncertain. The origin of this receptor is a woman in her fifties or sixties in good health and CMV-seropositive. The material sequenced was PBMCs. The CDR3 region is CASGLPPEPQHF. In DNA, the CDR3 is TGTGCTAGTGGTTTGCCCCCAGAGCCCCAGCATTTT.